Listed below are T cell receptor beta chains from one sample, sequenced in a study of control samples from healthy donors and cancer patients. The table came from immunoSEQ multiplex PCR; TCRdb's copy has only in-frame clones and leaves some out. The data contain about 100,000 clones, about 90% of them singletons. The sequenced sample consisted of blood. These receptors all stem from a woman aged 45 to 65 in good health. CDR3s include the opening cysteine and the closing phenylalanine or tryptophan. Fields, in order: D gene, clone size, CDR3 length, V gene, J gene, CDR3 protein, CDR3 DNA. The D gene is left open where the match is weak. Rows may omit the clone size; those that give it use once, few, many or a size class.

D gene: TRBD1
clone size: once
CDR3 length: 12
V gene: TRBV19
J gene: TRBJ1-2
CDR3 protein: CASGTGNYGYTF
CDR3 DNA: TGTGCCAGTGGGACAGGGAACTATGGCTACACCTTC

D gene: .
clone size: .
CDR3 length: 14
V gene: TRBV5-4
J gene: TRBJ2-7
CDR3 protein: CASSLSLRQYEQYF
CDR3 DNA: TGTGCCAGCAGCTTGTCTCTTCGACAGTACGAGCAGTACTTC

D gene: TRBD1
clone size: few
CDR3 length: 14
V gene: TRBV19
J gene: TRBJ1-5
CDR3 protein: CASTTTGVNQPQHF
CDR3 DNA: TGTGCCAGTACCACGACAGGGGTCAATCAGCCCCAGCATTTT

D gene: .
clone size: .
CDR3 length: 16
V gene: TRBV7-6
J gene: TRBJ1-6
CDR3 protein: CASSSQGGGYNSPLHF
CDR3 DNA: TGTGCCAGCAGCTCGCAGGGTGGAGGATATAATTCACCCCTCCACTTT

D gene: TRBD1
clone size: .
CDR3 length: 14
V gene: TRBV11-2
J gene: TRBJ2-1
CDR3 protein: CASSSGQGIYEQFF
CDR3 DNA: TGTGCCAGCAGCTCGGGACAGGGGATCTATGAGCAGTTCTTC

D gene: TRBD2
clone size: .
CDR3 length: 14
V gene: TRBV7-3
J gene: TRBJ2-1
CDR3 protein: CASSSGLAGAEQFF
CDR3 DNA: TGTGCCAGCAGCTCGGGACTAGCGGGAGCTGAGCAGTTCTTC

D gene: .
clone size: .
CDR3 length: 13
V gene: TRBV13
J gene: TRBJ1-1
CDR3 protein: CASSLKMNTEAFF
CDR3 DNA: TGTGCCAGCAGCTTGAAAATGAACACTGAAGCTTTCTTT

D gene: TRBD1
clone size: once
CDR3 length: 14
V gene: TRBV6-4
J gene: TRBJ1-2
CDR3 protein: CASSATGTGYGYTF
CDR3 DNA: TGTGCCAGCAGTGCCACCGGGACAGGGTATGGCTACACCTTC

D gene: .
clone size: .
CDR3 length: 13
V gene: TRBV7-7
J gene: TRBJ2-1
CDR3 protein: CASSPDPGDEQFF
CDR3 DNA: TGTGCCAGCAGCCCGGACCCGGGGGATGAGCAGTTCTTC

D gene: TRBD2
clone size: once
CDR3 length: 19
V gene: TRBV24-1
J gene: TRBJ2-1
CDR3 protein: CATSDPQWGSGRAKNEQFF
CDR3 DNA: TGTGCCACCAGTGATCCGCAGTGGGGCAGCGGGAGGGCCAAGAATGAGCAGTTCTTC

D gene: .
clone size: .
CDR3 length: 15
V gene: TRBV27
J gene: TRBJ2-5
CDR3 protein: CASSLSGANQETQYF
CDR3 DNA: TGTGCCAGCAGTTTATCGGGGGCCAACCAAGAGACCCAGTACTTC

D gene: .
clone size: once
CDR3 length: 15
V gene: TRBV11-2
J gene: TRBJ1-2
CDR3 protein: CASSLDRGTGGGYTF
CDR3 DNA: TGTGCCAGCAGCTTAGATCGGGGTACAGGAGGGGGCTACACCTTC

D gene: .
clone size: .
CDR3 length: 15
V gene: TRBV6-1
J gene: TRBJ2-5
CDR3 protein: CASSEYAALQETQYF
CDR3 DNA: TGTGCCAGCAGTGAATATGCGGCCCTACAAGAGACCCAGTACTTC

D gene: .
clone size: .
CDR3 length: 14
V gene: TRBV5-1
J gene: TRBJ2-6
CDR3 protein: CASSSGGGANVLTF
CDR3 DNA: TGCGCCAGCAGCTCCGGGGGTGGGGCCAACGTCCTGACTTTC

D gene: .
clone size: once
CDR3 length: 17
V gene: TRBV19
J gene: TRBJ1-2
CDR3 protein: CASIRGAGPDSNYGYTF
CDR3 DNA: TGTGCCAGTATCAGGGGAGCAGGGCCAGACTCTAACTATGGCTACACCTTC

D gene: .
clone size: .
CDR3 length: 17
V gene: TRBV18
J gene: TRBJ2-5
CDR3 protein: CASSLLASVADQETQYF
CDR3 DNA: TGTGCCAGCTCACTCCTGGCTTCGGTAGCGGACCAAGAGACCCAGTACTTC

D gene: .
clone size: .
CDR3 length: 16
V gene: TRBV5-1
J gene: TRBJ1-1
CDR3 protein: CASSPGSAVPGAEAFF
CDR3 DNA: TGCGCCAGCAGCCCCGGGTCAGCAGTACCGGGGGCTGAAGCTTTCTTT

D gene: .
clone size: few
CDR3 length: 13
V gene: TRBV11-2
J gene: TRBJ1-3
CDR3 protein: CASSSSRTNTIYF
CDR3 DNA: TGTGCCAGCAGCTCCTCCCGCACGAACACCATATATTTT

D gene: .
clone size: once
CDR3 length: 15
V gene: TRBV24-1
J gene: TRBJ2-3
CDR3 protein: CATSDPRVFQDTQYF
CDR3 DNA: TGTGCCACCAGTGACCCGCGGGTATTTCAAGATACGCAGTATTTT

D gene: .
clone size: .
CDR3 length: 16
V gene: TRBV7-9
J gene: TRBJ1-5
CDR3 protein: CASSLGAGMGDQPQHF
CDR3 DNA: TGTGCCAGCAGCTTAGGGGCAGGGATGGGAGATCAGCCCCAGCATTTT

D gene: .
clone size: once
CDR3 length: 13
V gene: TRBV29-1
J gene: TRBJ1-4
CDR3 protein: CSVAGRDGEKLFF
CDR3 DNA: TGCAGCGTTGCGGGCAGGGATGGAGAAAAACTGTTTTTT

D gene: .
clone size: .
CDR3 length: 17
V gene: TRBV5-1
J gene: TRBJ2-6
CDR3 protein: CASSFQGPTSGANVLTF
CDR3 DNA: TGCGCCAGCAGCTTCCAGGGGCCCACCTCTGGGGCCAACGTCCTGACTTTC

D gene: TRBD1
clone size: .
CDR3 length: 16
V gene: TRBV7-2
J gene: TRBJ1-5
CDR3 protein: CASSLEQGAVGQPQHF
CDR3 DNA: TGTGCCAGCAGCTTGGAACAGGGGGCCGTGGGTCAGCCCCAGCATTTT

D gene: .
clone size: .
CDR3 length: 16
V gene: TRBV19
J gene: TRBJ2-1
CDR3 protein: CASSTGLLSSYNEQFF
CDR3 DNA: TGTGCCAGTAGTACCGGCCTTTTAAGCTCCTACAATGAGCAGTTCTTC

D gene: .
clone size: .
CDR3 length: 17
V gene: TRBV5-6
J gene: TRBJ2-3
CDR3 protein: CASSLGPPGPSTDTQYF
CDR3 DNA: TGTGCCAGCAGCTTGGGACCCCCAGGCCCTAGCACAGATACGCAGTATTTT

D gene: TRBD1
clone size: .
CDR3 length: 14
V gene: TRBV5-4
J gene: TRBJ1-2
CDR3 protein: CASSFWDRVYGYTF
CDR3 DNA: TGTGCCAGCAGCTTCTGGGACAGGGTTTATGGCTACACCTTC